This TCR beta chain was sequenced for a study of blood T cell repertoires in COVID-19. Trimming took 4 bases from V and 10 from J, leaving 13 bases between them. The CDR3 consists of 11 residues. Per the germline V gene, CDR1 is GTSNPN and CDR2 is SVGIG (reference sequence). In this sample, this clone turned up a few times. Profiled with immunoSEQ multiplex PCR; TCRdb holds only in-frame clones, not every one. The sample comprises about 230,000 clones, 85% to 90% of which are singletons, and 4% rests with the top ten. The sequence was obtained from a woman aged 30 to 39 with acute COVID-19. Sequenced sample: PBMCs or T cells enriched from blood (not recorded which). The V and J genes are TRBV30 and TRBJ1-1; D is possibly TRBD1 (6 bases). The CDR3 DNA sequence: TGTGCCTGGACAGTAAAAGGGGGAGCTTTCTTT. Protein sequence: CAWTVKGGAFF.